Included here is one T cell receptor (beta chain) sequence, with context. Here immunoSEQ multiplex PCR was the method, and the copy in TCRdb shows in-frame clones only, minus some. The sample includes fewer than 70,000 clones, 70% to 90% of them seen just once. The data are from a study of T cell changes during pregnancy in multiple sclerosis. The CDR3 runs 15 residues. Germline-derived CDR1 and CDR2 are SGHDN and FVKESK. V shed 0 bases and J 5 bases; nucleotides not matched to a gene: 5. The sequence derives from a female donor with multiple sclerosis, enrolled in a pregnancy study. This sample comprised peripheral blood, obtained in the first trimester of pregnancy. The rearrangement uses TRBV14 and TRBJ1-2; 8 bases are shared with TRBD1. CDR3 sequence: CASSQDVRTGYGYTF. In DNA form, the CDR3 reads TGTGCCAGCAGCCAAGATGTGAGGACAGGGTATGGCTACACCTTC.